Below are 23 T cell receptor beta chains sequenced from a single sample in a study of control samples from healthy donors and cancer patients. Produced via immunoSEQ multiplex PCR; TCRdb's table is partial and in-frame only. The sample lists about 58,000 clones, about 90% seen once, with roughly an eighth in the top ten. The material sequenced was PBMCs. Receptors were obtained from an older woman with lung cancer.

This clone was seen only a few times. The V and J genes are TRBV6-5 and TRBJ2-1; D is ambiguous. CDR3 length equals 13 residues. Between the trimmed V and J ends, which lost 3 bases and 3 bases, there was a span of 6 bases. The V gene's germline CDR1 is MNHEY and CDR2 SVGAGI. CDR3 amino acids: CASSYDVYNEQFF. CDR3 DNA sequence: TGTGCCAGCAGTTATGACGTCTACAATGAGCAGTTCTTC.

This chain links TRBV9 with TRBJ2-7, with TRBD1 matching over 7 bases. The CDR3 runs to 16 residues. Per the germline V gene, CDR1 is SGDLS and CDR2 is YYNGEE. With 0 bases clipped from V and 1 base from J, the junction kept 7 bases outside the gene matches. As DNA, the CDR3 is TGTGCCAGCAGCGTAGACCCGGACAGGCCGTCCTACGAGCAGTACTTC. Its translation is CASSVDPDRPSYEQYF.

V gene TRBV7-3 combines with J gene TRBJ2-2, with TRBD2 matching over 8 bases. CDR1 is SGHTA and CDR2 is FQGTGA in the germline V gene. After removal of 2 bases from V and 7 bases from J, the junction contained 12 bases not matched to a gene. The CDR3 length is 17 residues. CDR3 nucleotides: TGTGCCAGCAGCTTACTAGCGGGTACCAGAGGGGGCGGGGAGCTGTTTTTT. Protein product: CASSLLAGTRGGGELFF.

Written as DNA, the CDR3 is TGTGCCAGTAGTATAGTATCTCAGGAGCAGTTCTTC. It encodes CASSIVSQEQFF. V and J are TRBV19 and TRBJ2-1, with no clear D. V was clipped by 1 base and J by 10 bases, with 8 bases between them. CDR1 is LNHDA and CDR2 is SQIVND in the germline V gene (reference sequence). The CDR3 consists of 12 residues.

The rearrangement joins TRBV5-4 to TRBJ2-1, with 7 bases lining up with TRBD2. Germline V gene sequence: CDR1 SGHNT, CDR2 YYREEE (reference sequence). V gave up 2 bases and J gave up 9 bases; unmatched junction bases: 11. This CDR3 is built from 15 residues. For the CDR3, the DNA is TGTGCCAGCAGCTTCGGCGCAGCGGGGCGGGGTGAGCAGTTCTTC. It codes for CASSFGAAGRGEQFF.

The CDR3 DNA follows: TGTGCCAGCAGTGATGACGCCTCACCCCTCCACTTT. This gives the protein CASSDDASPLHF. The chain uses TRBV6-1 and TRBJ1-6; no firm D call. Germline lookup yields CDR1 MNHNS and CDR2 SASEGT. Trimming cost V 3 bases and J 10 bases, with 7 bases left between them. The CDR3 extends over 12 amino acids.

The chain combines TRBV5-6 with TRBJ2-4, with 8 bases matching TRBD2. The germline CDR1 and CDR2 sequences are SGHDT and YYEEEE. The CDR3 is 14 amino acids. V shed 5 bases and J 8 bases; nucleotides not matched to a gene: 9. CDR3 nucleotides: TGTGCCAGCAGTGGGGACGGGAGGGGAGACATTCAGTACTTC. Translating gives CASSGDGRGDIQYF.

This chain joins TRBV5-1 and TRBJ2-2, with 8 bases fitting TRBD2. CDR1 and CDR2 (germline): SGHRS, YFSETQ. Losses at the gene ends were 2 bases for V and 4 bases for J; bases not matched to a gene: 4. CDR3 size: 15 residues. The CDR3 region is CASSFAGGPTGELFF. The CDR3 DNA reads TGCGCCAGCAGCTTCGCGGGGGGCCCCACCGGGGAGCTGTTTTTT.

V and J are TRBV20-1 and TRBJ2-3; TRBD1 matches 9 bases. Germline V gene data show CDR1 as DFQATT and CDR2 as SNEGSKA (reference sequence). This CDR3 is built from 15 residues. With V trimmed by 3 bases and J by 3 bases, 7 bases remained unmatched. The CDR3 DNA sequence: TGCAGTGCTAGTGACCCAGGACAGGGGACAGATACGCAGTATTTT. Protein sequence: CSASDPGQGTDTQYF.

This chain links TRBV18 with TRBJ1-4; D might be TRBD1 (5 bases). Trimming pared 6 bases from V and 7 bases from J, leaving 15 bases between. The germline CDR1 and CDR2 sequences are KGHSH and LQKENI. The CDR3 is made up of 14 amino acids. CDR3 loop: CASSEEGRGEKLFF. In nucleotides, the CDR3 is TGTGCCAGCTCCGAGGAGGGACGGGGTGAAAAACTGTTTTTT.

The chain is built from TRBV2 and TRBJ1-2; perhaps TRBD1 as D (6 bases). This CDR3 has 14 amino acids. V lost 4 bases, J lost 2 bases, and 11 bases lay in between. Germline V gene data show CDR1 as SNHLY and CDR2 as FYNNEI. The CDR3 coding sequence is TGTGCCAGCAGTGTACAGGGTGAGAACTATGGCTACACCTTC. It is translated as CASSVQGENYGYTF.

DNA of the CDR3: TGTGCCATCAGTTTCCGGGATCAGGACACTGAAGCTTTCTTT. Protein: CAISFRDQDTEAFF. The chain has TRBV10-3 and TRBJ1-1, with no clear D. The CDR3 spans 14 residues. Trimming cost V 5 bases and J 3 bases, with 13 bases left between them. From germline, CDR1 is ENHRY and CDR2 SYGVKD.

The chain links TRBV3-1 (or the pseudogene TRBV3-2) to TRBJ1-5; D may be TRBD1 (6 bases). The CDR3 totals 12 residues. Trimming cost V 3 bases and J 11 bases, with 11 bases left between them. Germline CDR1 and CDR2: LGHDT and YNNKEL (reference sequence). CDR3 amino acids: CASSQAGESQHF. In DNA, the CDR3 is TGTGCCAGCAGCCAGGCAGGGGAGTCCCAGCATTTT.

V is TRBV6-5 and J is TRBJ1-2; tentative D call: TRBD1 (5 bases). Germline V gene sequence: CDR1 MNHEY, CDR2 SVGAGI. Trimming shortened V by 6 bases and J by 7 bases, and 18 bases separated the two germline ends. The CDR3 is 14 residues long. The CDR3 sequence is CASRAAGRTPGYTF. In DNA form, the CDR3 reads TGTGCCAGCAGGGCCGCAGGGAGAACTCCTGGCTACACCTTC.

The chain combines TRBV24-1 with TRBJ2-1; D may be TRBD1 (5 bases). The CDR3 is 16 amino acids. V lost 0 bases, J lost 0 bases, and 8 bases lay in between. CDR1 KGHDR and CDR2 SFDVKD come from the germline V gene. The CDR3 DNA reads as TGTGCCACCAGTGATTTGAGGGGTAGCTCCTACAATGAGCAGTTCTTC. Residues: CATSDLRGSSYNEQFF.

The gene calls are TRBV27 and TRBJ2-1, with 8 bases lining up with TRBD1. This CDR3 has 13 residues. In germline, CDR1 is MNHEY, CDR2 SMNVEV (reference sequence). The trim removed 8 bases at V and 10 bases at J, leaving 10 bases unmatched. The chain's CDR3 is CASLQARDREQFF. For the CDR3, the DNA is TGTGCCAGCTTACAAGCCCGGGACAGGGAGCAGTTCTTC.

The chain recombines TRBV7-8 with TRBJ2-2, with TRBD1 matching over 9 bases. Germline CDR1 and CDR2: SGHVS and FQNEAQ. The J segment lost 6 bases and the V segment lost 1 base, leaving 6 bases of the junction unmatched. The CDR3 consists of 16 residues. The DNA for the CDR3 is TGTGCCAGCAGCTTAGTGAGCCGGACAGGGGCCGGGGAGCTGTTTTTT. This gives the protein CASSLVSRTGAGELFF.

This chain links TRBV5-4 with TRBJ2-1; D not resolved. CDR1 is SGHNT, CDR2 YYREEE, per germline (reference sequence). The CDR3 extends over 11 amino acids. The ends were cut back, 4 bases at V and 9 bases at J, with 8 bases in the middle. In DNA, the CDR3 is TGTGCCAGCAGCGGGCCCGGTGAGCAGTTCTTC. This codes for CASSGPGEQFF.

The chain recombines TRBV10-2 with TRBJ1-1; D call uncertain. CDR3 length equals 11 residues. Trimming took off 8 bases at V and 0 bases at J, with 4 bases between the two ends. Germline CDR1 and CDR2: WSHSY and SAAADI. The chain's CDR3 is CASRLNTEAFF. CDR3 nucleotide sequence: TGCGCCAGCCGACTGAACACTGAAGCTTTCTTT.

The rearrangement uses TRBV30 and TRBJ1-6, with D possibly being TRBD1 (5 bases). CDR3 length: 12 amino acids. V was pared by 1 base and J by 14 bases, with 12 bases between. Germline loops: CDR1 GTSNPN, CDR2 SVGIG (reference sequence). CDR3 DNA: TGTGCCTGGAGTGGGCAGGGTTTCACCCTCCACTTT. As protein: CAWSGQGFTLHF.

The chain links TRBV11-2 to TRBJ1-3, with TRBD1 matching 7 bases. The germline V gene has CDR1 SGHAT and CDR2 FQNNGV. V lost 3 bases to trimming and J lost 0 bases; unmatched junction nucleotides: 2. The CDR3 is made up of 15 amino acids. CDR3 DNA sequence: TGTGCCAGCAGCTTGGACAGGAGCTCTGGAAACACCATATATTTT. This translates into CASSLDRSSGNTIYF.

The rearrangement links TRBV27 to TRBJ2-7; D possibly matches TRBD1 or TRBD2 (6 bases each). Trimming pared 5 bases from V and 0 bases from J, leaving 17 bases between. The CDR3 sequence is 16 residues long. From germline, CDR1 is MNHEY and CDR2 SMNVEV (reference sequence). CDR3 region: CASSAPRKGGSYEQYF. The CDR3 DNA follows: TGTGCCAGCAGTGCCCCTAGGAAGGGGGGCTCCTACGAGCAGTACTTC.

In this sample, this clone turned up a few times. V usage is TRBV7-9 and J usage is TRBJ1-6; weak D call: TRBD1 (5 bases). CDR3 length equals 13 residues. V lost 1 base to trimming and J lost 9 bases, with 7 bases between them. Looked up from germline, CDR1 is SEHNR and CDR2 is FQNEAQ (reference sequence). Written as DNA, the CDR3 is TGTGCCAGCAGCTTAGATGGGGGTTCACCCCTCCACTTT. The encoded protein is CASSLDGGSPLHF.